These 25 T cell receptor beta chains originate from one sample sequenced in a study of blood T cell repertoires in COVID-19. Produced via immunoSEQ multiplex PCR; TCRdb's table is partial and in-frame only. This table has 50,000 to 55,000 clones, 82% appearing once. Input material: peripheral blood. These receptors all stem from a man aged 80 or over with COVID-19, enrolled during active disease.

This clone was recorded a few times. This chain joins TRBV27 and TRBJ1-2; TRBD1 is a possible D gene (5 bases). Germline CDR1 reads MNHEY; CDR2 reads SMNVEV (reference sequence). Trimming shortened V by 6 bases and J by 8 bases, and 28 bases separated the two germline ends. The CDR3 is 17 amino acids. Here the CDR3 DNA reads TGTGCCAGCAGGTCGGGGGGTATCCTATCTACGCGTGGAGGCTACACCTTC. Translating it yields CASRSGGILSTRGGYTF.

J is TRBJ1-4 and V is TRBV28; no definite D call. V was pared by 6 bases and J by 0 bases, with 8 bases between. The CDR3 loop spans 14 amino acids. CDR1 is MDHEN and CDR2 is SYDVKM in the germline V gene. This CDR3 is CASSLLATNEKLFF. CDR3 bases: TGTGCCAGCAGCTTACTAGCAACTAATGAAAAACTGTTTTTT.

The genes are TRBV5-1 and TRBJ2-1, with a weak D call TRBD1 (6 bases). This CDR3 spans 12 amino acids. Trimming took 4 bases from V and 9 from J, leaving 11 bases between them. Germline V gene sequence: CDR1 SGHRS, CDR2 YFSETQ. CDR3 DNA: TGCGCCAGCAGCAAACAGGGTGCTGAGCAGTTCTTC. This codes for CASSKQGAEQFF.

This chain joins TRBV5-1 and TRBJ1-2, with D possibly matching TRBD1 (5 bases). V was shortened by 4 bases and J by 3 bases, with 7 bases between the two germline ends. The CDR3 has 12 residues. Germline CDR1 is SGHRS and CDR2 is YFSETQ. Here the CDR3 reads CASSDSYYGYTF. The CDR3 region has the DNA TGCGCCAGCAGCGACAGCTACTATGGCTACACCTTC.

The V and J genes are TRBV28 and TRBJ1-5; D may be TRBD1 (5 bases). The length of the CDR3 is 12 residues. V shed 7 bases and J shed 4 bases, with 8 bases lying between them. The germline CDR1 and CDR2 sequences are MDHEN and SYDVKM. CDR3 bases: TGTGCCAGCACGGGGGGGAATCAGCCCCAGCATTTT. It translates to CASTGGNQPQHF.

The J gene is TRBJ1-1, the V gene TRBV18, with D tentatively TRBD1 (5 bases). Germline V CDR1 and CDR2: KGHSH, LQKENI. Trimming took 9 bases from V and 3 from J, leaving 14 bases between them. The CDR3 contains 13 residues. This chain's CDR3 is CASYQGRDTEAFF. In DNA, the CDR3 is TGTGCCAGTTACCAGGGAAGGGACACTGAAGCTTTCTTT.

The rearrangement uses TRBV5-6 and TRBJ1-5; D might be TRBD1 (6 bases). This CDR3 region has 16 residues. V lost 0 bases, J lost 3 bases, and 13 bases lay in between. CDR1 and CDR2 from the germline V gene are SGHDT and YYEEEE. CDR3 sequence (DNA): TGTGCCAGCAGCTTGGGTGTGTACAGGGACAATCAGCCCCAGCATTTT. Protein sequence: CASSLGVYRDNQPQHF.

CDR3 residues: CAWSVRVNQPQHF. CDR3 DNA sequence: TGTGCCTGGAGTGTACGGGTTAATCAGCCCCAGCATTTT. The chain links TRBV30 to TRBJ1-5, with no clear D. CDR1 is GTSNPN and CDR2 is SVGIG in the germline V gene (reference sequence). Trimming pared 0 bases from V and 4 bases from J, leaving 7 bases between. The CDR3 contains 13 residues.

In DNA, the CDR3 is TGTGCCAGCAGGGATGACAGCTCCAATCAGCCCCAGCATTTT. Translating it yields CASRDDSSNQPQHF. The V gene is TRBV25-1, the J gene TRBJ1-5; a possible D gene is TRBD1 (5 bases). The CDR3 is 14 amino acids. Trimming left V 6 bases short and J 3 bases short, with 12 bases between. Germline loops: CDR1 MGHDK, CDR2 SYGVNS. Looking up the rest from reference TRBV25-1 and TRBJ1-5 gives the full variable domain: EADIYQTPRYLVIGTGKKITLECSQTMGHDKMYWYQQDPGMELHLIHYSYGVNSTEKGDLSSESTVSRIRTEHFPLTLESARPSHTSQYLCASRDDSSNQPQHFGDGTRLSIL.

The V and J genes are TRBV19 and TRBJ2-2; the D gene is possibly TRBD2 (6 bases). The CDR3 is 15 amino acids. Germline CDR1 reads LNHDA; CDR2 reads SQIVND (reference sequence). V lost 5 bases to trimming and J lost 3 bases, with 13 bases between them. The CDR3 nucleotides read TGTGCCAGTAGTCCCGGGACTTTCGACACCGGGGAGCTGTTTTTT. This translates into CASSPGTFDTGELFF.

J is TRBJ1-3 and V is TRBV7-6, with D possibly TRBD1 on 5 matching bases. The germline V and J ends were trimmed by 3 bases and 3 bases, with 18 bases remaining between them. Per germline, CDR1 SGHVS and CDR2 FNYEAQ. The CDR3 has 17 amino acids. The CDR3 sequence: CASSLTLAGVGGNTIYF. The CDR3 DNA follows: TGTGCCAGCAGCTTGACTCTGGCGGGGGTCGGTGGAAACACCATATATTTT.

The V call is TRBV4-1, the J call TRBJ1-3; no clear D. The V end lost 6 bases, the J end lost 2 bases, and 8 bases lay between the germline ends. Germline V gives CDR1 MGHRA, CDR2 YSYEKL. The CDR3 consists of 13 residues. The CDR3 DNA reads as TGCGCCAGCAGTCGACTAGCTGGAAACACCATATATTTT. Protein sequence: CASSRLAGNTIYF.

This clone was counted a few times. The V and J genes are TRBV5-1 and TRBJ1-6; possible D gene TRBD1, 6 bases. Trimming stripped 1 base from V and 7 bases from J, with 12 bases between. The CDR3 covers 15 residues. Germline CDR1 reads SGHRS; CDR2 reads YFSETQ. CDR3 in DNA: TGCGCCAGCAGCTTGTCGTCAGGGGTGAATTCACCCCTCCACTTT. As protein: CASSLSSGVNSPLHF.

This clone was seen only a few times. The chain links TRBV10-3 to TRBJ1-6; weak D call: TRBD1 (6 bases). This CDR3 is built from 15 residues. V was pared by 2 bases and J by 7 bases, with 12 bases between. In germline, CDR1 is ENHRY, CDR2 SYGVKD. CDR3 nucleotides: TGTGCCATCAGTGAGCTGGGGGCCGGGAATTCACCCCTCCACTTT. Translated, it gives CAISELGAGNSPLHF.

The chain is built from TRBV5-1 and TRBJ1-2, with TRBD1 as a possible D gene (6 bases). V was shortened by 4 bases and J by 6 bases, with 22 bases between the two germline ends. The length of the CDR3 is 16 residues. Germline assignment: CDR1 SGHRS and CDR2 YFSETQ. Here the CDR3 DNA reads TGCGCCAGCAGCCTTTCCCCTCCCGACAGGAACGATGGCTACACCTTC. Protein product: CASSLSPPDRNDGYTF.

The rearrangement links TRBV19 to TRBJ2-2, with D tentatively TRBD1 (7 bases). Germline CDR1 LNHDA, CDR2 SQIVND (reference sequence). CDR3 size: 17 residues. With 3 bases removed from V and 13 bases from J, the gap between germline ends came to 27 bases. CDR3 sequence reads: CASSIPSDREELYWLFF. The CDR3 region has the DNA TGTGCCAGTAGTATCCCGTCAGACAGGGAGGAGCTGTATTGGCTGTTTTTT. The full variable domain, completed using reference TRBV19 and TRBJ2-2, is DGGITQSPKYLFRKEGQNVTLSCEQNLNHDAMYWYRQDPGQGLRLIYYSQIVNDFQKGDIAEGYSVSREKKESFPLTVTSAQKNPTAFYLCASSIPSDREELYWLFFGEGSRLTVL.

The CDR3 reads CSAGTGAYEQYF. The CDR3, as DNA: TGCAGCGCCGGGACAGGGGCCTACGAGCAGTACTTC. The chain recombines TRBV29-1 with TRBJ2-7; 10 bases agree with TRBD1. CDR3 length: 12 residues. V dropped 7 bases and J dropped 2; count of bases not matched to a gene: 2. Germline CDR1 reads SQVTM; CDR2 reads ANQGSEA.

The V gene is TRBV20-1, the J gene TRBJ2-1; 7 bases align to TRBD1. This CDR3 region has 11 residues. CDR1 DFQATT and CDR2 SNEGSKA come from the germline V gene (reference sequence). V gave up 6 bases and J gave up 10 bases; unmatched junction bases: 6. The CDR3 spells CSAGTVREQFF. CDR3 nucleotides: TGCAGTGCAGGGACAGTCAGGGAGCAGTTCTTC.

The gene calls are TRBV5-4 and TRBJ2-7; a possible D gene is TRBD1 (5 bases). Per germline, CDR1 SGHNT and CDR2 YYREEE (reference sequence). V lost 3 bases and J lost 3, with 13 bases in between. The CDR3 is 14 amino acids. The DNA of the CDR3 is TGTGCCAGCAGCTCCTCAAGGGGCTACTACGAGCAGTACTTC. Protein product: CASSSSRGYYEQYF.

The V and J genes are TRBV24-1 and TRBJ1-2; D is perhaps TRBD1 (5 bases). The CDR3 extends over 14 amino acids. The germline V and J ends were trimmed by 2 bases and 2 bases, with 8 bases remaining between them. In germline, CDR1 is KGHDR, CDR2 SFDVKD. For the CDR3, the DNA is TGTGCCACCAGTGATTCGGCAGGGAACTATGGCTACACCTTC. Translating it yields CATSDSAGNYGYTF.

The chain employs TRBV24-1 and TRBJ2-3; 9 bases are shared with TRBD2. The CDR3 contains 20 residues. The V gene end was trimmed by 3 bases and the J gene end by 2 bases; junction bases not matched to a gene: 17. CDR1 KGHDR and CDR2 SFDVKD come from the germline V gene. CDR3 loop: CATSDPTQRGARLLTDTQYF. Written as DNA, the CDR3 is TGTGCCACCAGTGATCCGACTCAGCGGGGGGCCCGTTTACTCACAGATACGCAGTATTTT.

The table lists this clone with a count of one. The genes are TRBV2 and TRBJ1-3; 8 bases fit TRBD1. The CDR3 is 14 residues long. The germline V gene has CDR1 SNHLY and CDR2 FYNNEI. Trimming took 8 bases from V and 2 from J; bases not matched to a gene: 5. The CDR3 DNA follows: TGTGCCAGCGGCGAACAGGGGGCTGGAAACACCATATATTTT. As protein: CASGEQGAGNTIYF.

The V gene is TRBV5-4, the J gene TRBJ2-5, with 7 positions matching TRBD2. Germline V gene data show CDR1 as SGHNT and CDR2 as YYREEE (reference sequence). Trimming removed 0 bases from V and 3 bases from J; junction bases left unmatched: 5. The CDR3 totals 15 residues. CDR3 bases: TGTGCCAGCAGCTTGGGGGGGGGAGCGAAAGAGACCCAGTACTTC. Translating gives CASSLGGGAKETQYF.

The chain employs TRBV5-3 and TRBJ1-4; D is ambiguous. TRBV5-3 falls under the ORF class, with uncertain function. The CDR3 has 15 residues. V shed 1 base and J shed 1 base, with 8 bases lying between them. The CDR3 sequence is CARSLLPGTNEKLFF. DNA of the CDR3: TGTGCCAGAAGCTTGTTACCGGGAACTAATGAAAAACTGTTTTTT.

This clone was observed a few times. The CDR3 region has the DNA TGTGCCTGGACTCCCGGGACAGGGGGCGATGGCTACACCTTC. This translates into CAWTPGTGGDGYTF. The chain carries TRBV30 and TRBJ1-2; 12 bases are a match to TRBD1. Germline loops: CDR1 GTSNPN, CDR2 SVGIG (reference sequence). After removal of 4 bases from V and 6 bases from J, the junction contained 6 bases not matched to a gene. The CDR3 is 14 amino acids.